This T cell receptor (beta chain) originates from a study of CD8+CD57+ T cells in acquired aplastic anemia. This CDR3 is built from 14 residues. Trimming shortened V by 1 base and J by 2 bases, and 8 bases separated the two germline ends. Germline V lookup: CDR1 SGHTA, CDR2 FQGNSA. This clonotype has a handful of counts. Flow cytometry had shown expanded CD8+CD57+ cells in the patients chosen for sequencing. Every patient had severe acquired aplastic anemia. Both TCR beta VDJ combination and CDR3 sequence profiling were carried out. Genomic DNA was the template for this profiling. MiXCR, run by TCRdb on the reads, gives a single entry per CDR3 protein. In the table there are hundreds of thousands of distinct CDR3 sequences, 50% to 65% of which are singletons.

The TCR comes from a human donor with aplastic anemia. V gene TRBV7-2 combines with J gene TRBJ2-5; perhaps TRBD1 as D (5 bases). The sample taken for sequencing was sorted CD4+, CD8+, or CD8+CD57+ T cells (not recorded which) from PBMCs. CDR3 protein: CASSLVNRQETQYF. The CDR3 DNA sequence: TGTGCCAGCAGCTTAGTTAACAGGCAAGAGACCCAGTACTTC.